The clone carrying this T cell receptor beta chain was observed a single time. The V gene's germline CDR1 is MNHNY and CDR2 SVGAGI (reference sequence). This CDR3 has 13 residues. V dropped 6 bases and J dropped 6; count of bases not matched to a gene: 6. Profiling relied on immunoSEQ multiplex PCR, and the TCRdb table lists in-frame clones only, not all of them. Of 140,000 or so clones listed, around four fifths were seen once; the top ten hold roughly 4.9%. These data are taken from a study of blood T cell repertoires in COVID-19. For the study at large: Sources were T cells, B-cell-depleted T cells, or PBMCs; the material itself was cDNA or gDNA.

The origin of this receptor is a human donor in a cohort sampled during active COVID-19. The sequencing input was peripheral blood. The chain combines TRBV6-6 with TRBJ1-2; TRBD1 agrees at 8 bases. CDR3 residues: CASSWTGRDGYTF. CDR3 coding DNA: TGTGCCAGCAGCTGGACAGGGCGGGATGGCTACACCTTC.